This TCR beta chain came from a study of T cell responses to AZD1222 COVID-19 vaccine. Study findings and constraints: The study sampled repertoires only after the peak T cell response.

Note on this clone: Its cognate antigen is unknown.

Germline values: CDR1 SGHRS, CDR2 YFSETQ. The CDR3 is 15 amino acids. Unmatched junction bases numbered 3, after V lost 0 bases and J lost 2 bases. Here immunoSEQ multiplex PCR was the method, and the copy in TCRdb shows in-frame clones only, minus some. Here the sample spans 95,000 to 110,000 clones, over 85% being singletons. Sequenced here: peripheral blood, sampled on day 0 of AZD1222 vaccination. V usage is TRBV5-1 and J usage is TRBJ2-7; 9 nucleotides align to TRBD1. This sequence was found in an adult in good health. The CDR3 is CASSLGTGVTYEQYF. The DNA of the CDR3 is TGCGCCAGCAGCTTGGGGACAGGGGTTACCTACGAGCAGTACTTC. Full variable domain (remainder filled in from reference TRBV5-1 and TRBJ2-7): KAGVTQTPRYLIKTRGQQVTLSCSPISGHRSVSWYQQTPGQGLQFLFEYFSETQRNKGNFPGRFSGRQFSNSRSEMNVSTLELGDSALYLCASSLGTGVTYEQYFGPGTRLTVT.